The clone carrying this T cell receptor (beta chain) occurred once. The data derive from a study of T cell changes during pregnancy in multiple sclerosis. The CDR3 is made up of 16 amino acids. Germline V gives CDR1 SGDLS, CDR2 YYNGEE. Trimming removed 0 bases from V and 1 base from J, with 11 bases in between. The table came from immunoSEQ multiplex PCR; TCRdb's copy has only in-frame clones and leaves some out. The data hold under 50,000 clones, with over 90% observed a single time. The sample was CD8+ T cells from peripheral blood mononuclear cells, taken in the first trimester of pregnancy. This clonotype originated in a female donor with multiple sclerosis, enrolled in a pregnancy study. The chain carries TRBV9 and TRBJ1-5; no definite D call. The CDR3 DNA reads as TGTGCCAGCAGCGTAGGACCCGGAGGAAGCAATCAGCCCCAGCATTTT. Translating gives CASSVGPGGSNQPQHF.